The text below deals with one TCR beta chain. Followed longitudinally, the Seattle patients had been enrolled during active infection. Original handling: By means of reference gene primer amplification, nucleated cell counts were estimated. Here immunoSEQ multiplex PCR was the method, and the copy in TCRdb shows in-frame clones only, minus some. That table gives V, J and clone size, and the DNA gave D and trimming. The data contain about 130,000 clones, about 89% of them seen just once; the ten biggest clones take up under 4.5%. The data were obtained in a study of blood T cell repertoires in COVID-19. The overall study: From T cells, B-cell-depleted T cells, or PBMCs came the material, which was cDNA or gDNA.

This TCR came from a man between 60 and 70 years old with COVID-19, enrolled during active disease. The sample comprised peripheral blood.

This CDR3 is CASSHTGITDTQYF. DNA for the CDR3: TGCGCCAGCAGTCACACGGGGATCACAGATACGCAGTATTTT. V is TRBV5-1 and J is TRBJ2-3; maybe TRBD2 (5 bases). The V end was cut by 5 bases, the J end by 2 bases, with 12 bases between. CDR3 length: 14 amino acids. Germline values: CDR1 SGHRS, CDR2 YFSETQ.